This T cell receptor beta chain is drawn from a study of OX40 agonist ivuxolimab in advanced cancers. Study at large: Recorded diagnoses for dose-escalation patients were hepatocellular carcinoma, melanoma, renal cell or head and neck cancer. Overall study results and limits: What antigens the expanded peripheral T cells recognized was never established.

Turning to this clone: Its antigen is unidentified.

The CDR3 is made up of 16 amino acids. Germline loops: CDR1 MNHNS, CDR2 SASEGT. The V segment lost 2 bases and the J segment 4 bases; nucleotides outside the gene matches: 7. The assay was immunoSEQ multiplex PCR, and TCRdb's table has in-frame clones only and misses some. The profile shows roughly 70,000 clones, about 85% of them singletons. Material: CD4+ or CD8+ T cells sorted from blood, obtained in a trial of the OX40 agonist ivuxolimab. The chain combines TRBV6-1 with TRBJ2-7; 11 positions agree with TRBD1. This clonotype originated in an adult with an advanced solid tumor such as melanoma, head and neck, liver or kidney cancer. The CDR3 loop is CASSEYWTGGQYEQYF. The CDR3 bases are TGTGCCAGCAGTGAATACTGGACAGGGGGCCAGTACGAGCAGTACTTC.